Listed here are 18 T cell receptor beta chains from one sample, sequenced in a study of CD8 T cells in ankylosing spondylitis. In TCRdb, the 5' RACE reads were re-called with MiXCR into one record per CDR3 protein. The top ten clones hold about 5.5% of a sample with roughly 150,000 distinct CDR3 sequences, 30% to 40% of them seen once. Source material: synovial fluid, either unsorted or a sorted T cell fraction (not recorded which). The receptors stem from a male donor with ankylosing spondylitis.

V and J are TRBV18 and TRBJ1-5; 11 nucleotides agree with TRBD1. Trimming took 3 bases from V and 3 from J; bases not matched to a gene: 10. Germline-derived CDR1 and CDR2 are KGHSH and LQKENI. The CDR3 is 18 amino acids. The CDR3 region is CASSPPRTGGRDNQPQHF. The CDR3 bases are TGTGCCAGCTCACCTCCCCGGACAGGGGGCAGAGACAATCAGCCCCAGCATTTT.

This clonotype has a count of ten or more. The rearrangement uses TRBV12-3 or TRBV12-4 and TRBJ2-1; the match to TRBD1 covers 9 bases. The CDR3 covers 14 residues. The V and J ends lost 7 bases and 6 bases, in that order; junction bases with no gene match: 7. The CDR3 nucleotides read TGTGCCAGCAATTGGAGGACAGGGGTCAATGAGCAGTTCTTC. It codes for CASNWRTGVNEQFF.

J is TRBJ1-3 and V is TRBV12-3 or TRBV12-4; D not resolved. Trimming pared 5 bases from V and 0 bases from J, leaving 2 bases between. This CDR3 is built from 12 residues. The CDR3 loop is CASSNSGNTIYF. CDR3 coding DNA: TGTGCCAGCAGTAACTCTGGAAACACCATATATTTT.

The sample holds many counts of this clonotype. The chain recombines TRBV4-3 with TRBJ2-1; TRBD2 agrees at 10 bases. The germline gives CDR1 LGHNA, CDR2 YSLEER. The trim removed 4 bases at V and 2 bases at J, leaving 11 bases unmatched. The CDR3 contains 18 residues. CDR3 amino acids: CASSRQTPTSGTYNEQFF. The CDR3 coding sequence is TGCGCCAGCAGCCGACAGACCCCAACTAGCGGGACCTACAATGAGCAGTTCTTC.

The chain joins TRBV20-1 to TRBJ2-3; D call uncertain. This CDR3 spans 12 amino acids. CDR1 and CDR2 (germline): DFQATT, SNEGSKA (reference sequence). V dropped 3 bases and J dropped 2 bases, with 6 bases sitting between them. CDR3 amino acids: CSASEHTDTQYF. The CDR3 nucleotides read TGCAGTGCTAGCGAGCACACAGATACGCAGTATTTT.

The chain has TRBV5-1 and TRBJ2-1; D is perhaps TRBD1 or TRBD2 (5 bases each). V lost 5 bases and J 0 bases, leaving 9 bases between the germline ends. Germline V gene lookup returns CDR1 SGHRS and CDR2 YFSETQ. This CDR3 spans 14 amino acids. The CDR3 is CASRWGNSYNEQFF. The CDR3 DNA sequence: TGCGCCAGCAGGTGGGGGAACTCCTACAATGAGCAGTTCTTC.

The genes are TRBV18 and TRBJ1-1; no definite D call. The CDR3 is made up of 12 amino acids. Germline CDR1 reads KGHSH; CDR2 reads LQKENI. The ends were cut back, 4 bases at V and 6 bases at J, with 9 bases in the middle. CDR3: CASSQERAEAFF. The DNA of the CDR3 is TGTGCCAGCTCACAGGAGAGGGCTGAAGCTTTCTTT.

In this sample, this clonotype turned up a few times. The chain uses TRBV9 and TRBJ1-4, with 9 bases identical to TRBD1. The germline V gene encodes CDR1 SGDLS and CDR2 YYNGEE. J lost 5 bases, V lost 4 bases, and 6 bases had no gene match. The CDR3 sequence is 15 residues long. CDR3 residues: CASSPNDRGNEKLFF. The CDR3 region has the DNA TGTGCCAGCAGCCCCAACGACAGGGGGAATGAAAAACTGTTTTTT.

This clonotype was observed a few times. The CDR3 region has the DNA TGCGCCAGCAGCGACCTGGGGACAGGAGGGAATCAGCCCCAGCATTTT. Amino acid sequence: CASSDLGTGGNQPQHF. V gene TRBV10-2 combines with J gene TRBJ1-5; TRBD1 matches 8 bases. The length of the CDR3 is 16 residues. V dropped 6 bases and J dropped 4; count of bases not matched to a gene: 11. The germline V gene has CDR1 WSHSY and CDR2 SAAADI.

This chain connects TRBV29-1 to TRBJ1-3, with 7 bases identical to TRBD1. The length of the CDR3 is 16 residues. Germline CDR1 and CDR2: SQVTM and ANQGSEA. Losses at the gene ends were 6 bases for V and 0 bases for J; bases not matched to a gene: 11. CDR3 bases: TGCAGCGTCGTGGACAGGACACCTTCCTCTGGAAACACCATATATTTT. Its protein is CSVVDRTPSSGNTIYF.

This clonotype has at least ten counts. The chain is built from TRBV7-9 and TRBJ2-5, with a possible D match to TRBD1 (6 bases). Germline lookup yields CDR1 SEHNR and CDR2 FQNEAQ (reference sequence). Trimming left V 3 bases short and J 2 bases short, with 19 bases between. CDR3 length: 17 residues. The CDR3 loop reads CASSFATGSAPQETQYF. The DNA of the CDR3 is TGTGCCAGCAGCTTTGCAACAGGGTCAGCTCCGCAAGAGACCCAGTACTTC.

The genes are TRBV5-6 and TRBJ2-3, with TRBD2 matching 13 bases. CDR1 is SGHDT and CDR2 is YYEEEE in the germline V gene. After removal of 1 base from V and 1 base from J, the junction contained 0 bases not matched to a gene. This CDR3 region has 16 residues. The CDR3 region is CASSLTSGRGTDTQYF. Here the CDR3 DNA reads TGTGCCAGCAGCTTGACTAGCGGGAGGGGCACAGATACGCAGTATTTT.

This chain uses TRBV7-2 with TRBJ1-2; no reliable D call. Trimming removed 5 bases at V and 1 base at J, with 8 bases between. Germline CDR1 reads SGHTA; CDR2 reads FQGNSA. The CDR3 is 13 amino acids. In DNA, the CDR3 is TGTGCCAGCAGCGGCCAGCTTAACTATGGCTACACCTTC. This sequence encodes CASSGQLNYGYTF.

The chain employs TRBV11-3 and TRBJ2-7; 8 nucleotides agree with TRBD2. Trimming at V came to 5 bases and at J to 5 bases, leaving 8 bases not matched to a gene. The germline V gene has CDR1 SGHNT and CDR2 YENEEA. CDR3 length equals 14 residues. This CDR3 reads CASSPGGARDEQYF. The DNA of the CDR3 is TGTGCCAGCAGCCCCGGGGGGGCCCGGGACGAGCAGTACTTC. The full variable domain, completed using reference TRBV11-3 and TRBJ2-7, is EAGVVQSPRYKIIEKKQPVAFWCNPISGHNTLYWYLQNLGQGPELLIRYENEEAVDDSQLPKDRFSAERLKGVDSTLKIQPAELGDSAVYLCASSPGGARDEQYFGPGTRLTVT.

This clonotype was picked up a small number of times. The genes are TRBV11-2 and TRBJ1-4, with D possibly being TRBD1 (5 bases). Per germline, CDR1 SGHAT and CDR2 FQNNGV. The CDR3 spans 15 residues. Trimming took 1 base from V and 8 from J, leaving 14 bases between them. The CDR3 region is CASSLAGGTTEKLFF. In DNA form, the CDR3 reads TGTGCCAGCAGCTTAGCTGGGGGGACGACCGAAAAACTGTTTTTT. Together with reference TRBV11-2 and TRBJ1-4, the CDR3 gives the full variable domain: EAGVAQSPRYKIIEKRQSVAFWCNPISGHATLYWYQQILGQGPKLLIQFQNNGVVDDSQLPKDRFSAERLKGVDSTLKIQPAKLEDSAVYLCASSLAGGTTEKLFFGSGTQLSVL.

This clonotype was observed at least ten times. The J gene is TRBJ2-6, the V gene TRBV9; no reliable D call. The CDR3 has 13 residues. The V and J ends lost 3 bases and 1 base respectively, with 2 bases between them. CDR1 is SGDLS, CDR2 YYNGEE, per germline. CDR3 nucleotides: TGTGCCAGCAGCGCTTCTGGGGCCAACGTCCTGACTTTC. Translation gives CASSASGANVLTF.

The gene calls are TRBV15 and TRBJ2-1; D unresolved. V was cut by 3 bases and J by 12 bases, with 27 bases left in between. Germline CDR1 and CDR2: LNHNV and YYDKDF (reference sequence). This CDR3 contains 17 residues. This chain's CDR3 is CATSSAGRNFATQWQFF. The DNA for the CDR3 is TGTGCCACCAGCAGCGCCGGACGGAACTTTGCCACTCAATGGCAGTTCTTC. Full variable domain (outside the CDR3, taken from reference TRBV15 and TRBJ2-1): DAMVIQNPRYQVTQFGKPVTLSCSQTLNHNVMYWYQQKSSQAPKLLFHYYDKDFNNEADTPDNFQSRRPNTSFCFLDIRSPGLGDTAMYLCATSSAGRNFATQWQFFGPGTRLTVL.

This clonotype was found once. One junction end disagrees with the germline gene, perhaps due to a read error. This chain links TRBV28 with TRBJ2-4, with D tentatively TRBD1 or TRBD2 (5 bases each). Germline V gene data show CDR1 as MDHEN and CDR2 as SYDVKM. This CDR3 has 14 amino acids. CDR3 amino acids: CASSMGLAKNIQYF. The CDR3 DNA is TGTGCCAGCAGTATGGGGCTAGCCAAAAACATTCAGTACTTT.